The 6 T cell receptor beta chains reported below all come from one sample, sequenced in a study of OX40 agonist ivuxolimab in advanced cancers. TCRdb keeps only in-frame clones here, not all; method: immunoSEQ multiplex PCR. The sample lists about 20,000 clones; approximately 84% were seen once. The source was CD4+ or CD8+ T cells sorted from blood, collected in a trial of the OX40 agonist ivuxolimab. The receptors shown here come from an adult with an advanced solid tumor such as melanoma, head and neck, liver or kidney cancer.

DNA for the CDR3: TGTGCCAGCACTAAGACAGGGGGCGGTTCACCCCTCCACTTT. Translated, it gives CASTKTGGGSPLHF. The V and J genes are TRBV27 and TRBJ1-6; TRBD1 agrees at 10 bases. CDR1 is MNHEY, CDR2 SMNVEV, per germline (reference sequence). The CDR3 has 14 residues. V was pared by 7 bases and J by 9 bases, with 6 bases of the junction left unmatched.

The CDR3 spells CASSSWDLNGYGYTF. In DNA, the CDR3 is TGTGCCAGCAGTTCCTGGGACCTCAACGGCTATGGCTACACCTTC. The J gene is TRBJ1-2, the V gene TRBV27; possible D gene TRBD1, 5 bases. The germline CDR1 and CDR2 sequences are MNHEY and SMNVEV (reference sequence). CDR3 size: 15 residues. Trimming removed 4 bases from V and 4 bases from J, with 16 bases in between.

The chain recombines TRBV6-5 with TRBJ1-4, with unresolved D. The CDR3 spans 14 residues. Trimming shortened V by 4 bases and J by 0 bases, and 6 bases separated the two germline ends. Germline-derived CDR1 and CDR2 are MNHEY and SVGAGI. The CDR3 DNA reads TGTGCCAGCAGTTTCAGTGCAACTAATGAAAAACTGTTTTTT. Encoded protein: CASSFSATNEKLFF.

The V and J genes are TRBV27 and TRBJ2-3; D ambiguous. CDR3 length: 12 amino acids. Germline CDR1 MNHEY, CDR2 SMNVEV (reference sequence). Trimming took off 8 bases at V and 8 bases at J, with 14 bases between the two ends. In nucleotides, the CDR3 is TGTGCCAGCGGCCCACCCTCAGGTACGCAGTATTTT. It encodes CASGPPSGTQYF.

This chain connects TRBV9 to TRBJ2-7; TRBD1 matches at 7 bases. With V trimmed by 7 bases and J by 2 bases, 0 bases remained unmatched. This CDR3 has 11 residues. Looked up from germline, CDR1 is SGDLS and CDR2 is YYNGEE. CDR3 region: CASGTAYEQYF. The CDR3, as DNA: TGTGCCAGCGGGACAGCCTACGAGCAGTACTTC.

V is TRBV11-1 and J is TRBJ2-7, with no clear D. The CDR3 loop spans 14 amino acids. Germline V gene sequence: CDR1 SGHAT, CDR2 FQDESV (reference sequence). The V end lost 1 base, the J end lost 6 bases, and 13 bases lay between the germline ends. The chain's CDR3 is CASSLVENLLEQYF. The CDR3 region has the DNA TGTGCCAGCAGCTTAGTCGAGAACCTACTCGAGCAGTACTTC. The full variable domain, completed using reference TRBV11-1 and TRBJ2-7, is EAEVAQSPRYKITEKSQAVAFWCDPISGHATLYWYRQILGQGPELLVQFQDESVVDDSQLPKDRFSAERLKGVDSTLKIQPAELGDSAMYLCASSLVENLLEQYFGPGTRLTVT.